The clone carrying this T cell receptor beta chain was recorded a few times. The data belong to a study of T-cell reconstitution after alpha-beta-depleted transplantation in children. During its preparation, the TCRbeta library received unique molecular identifiers. TCRdb recomputed calls from the PCR reads with MiXCR, one row per CDR3 protein. The sample lists 450,000 to 550,000 distinct CDR3 sequences, 11% occurring once. This CDR3 is built from 17 residues. Germline assignment: CDR1 SGHRS and CDR2 YFSETQ. V was cut by 3 bases and J by 4 bases, with 20 bases left in between. This receptor was identified in a female patient aged 2 to 10 who had a stem cell transplant for aplastic anemia, so the T cells may come from the graft donor. V and J are TRBV5-1 and TRBJ2-1; a weak D match, TRBD2 (6 bases). The sample was PBMCs, mostly from graft donor cells, taken 180 days after TCRalphabeta/CD19-depleted stem cell transplant. CDR3 sequence: CASSSLTSRESYNEQFF. The CDR3 DNA reads as TGCGCCAGCAGCTCCCTCACTAGTCGGGAGTCGTACAATGAGCAGTTCTTC. The complete variable domain, with remaining parts taken from reference TRBV5-1 and TRBJ2-1, reads KAGVTQTPRYLIKTRGQQVTLSCSPISGHRSVSWYQQTPGQGLQFLFEYFSETQRNKGNFPGRFSGRQFSNSRSEMNVSTLELGDSALYLCASSSLTSRESYNEQFFGPGTRLTVL.